The next 23 T cell receptor beta chains were all read from a single sample in a study of blood T cell repertoires in COVID-19. Profiling relied on immunoSEQ multiplex PCR, and the TCRdb table lists in-frame clones only, not all of them. The table has about 170,000 clones, around 84% seen once; the top ten hold 0.58%. Source material: peripheral blood. Receptors originate from a man aged 55 to 69 with COVID-19, enrolled during active disease.

The J gene is TRBJ2-1, the V gene TRBV27; 13 bases align to TRBD2. The CDR3 length is 16 residues. Germline trimming cut 4 bases from V and 9 bases from J; bases unmatched to any gene: 9. Germline CDR1 reads MNHEY; CDR2 reads SMNVEV (reference sequence). The CDR3 is CASSSTSGGASGEQFF. The CDR3 nucleotides read TGTGCCAGCAGTTCAACTAGCGGGGGGGCATCGGGTGAGCAGTTCTTC.

The V gene is TRBV6-5, the J gene TRBJ1-1; perhaps TRBD1 as D (6 bases). The ends were cut back, 0 bases at V and 7 bases at J, with 15 bases in the middle. Looked up from germline, CDR1 is MNHEY and CDR2 is SVGAGI. The CDR3 is made up of 15 amino acids. For the CDR3, the DNA is TGTGCCAGCAGTTACTCGATCGGGGGGCGAAGTGAAGCTTTCTTT. Its protein is CASSYSIGGRSEAFF.

The chain carries TRBV19 and TRBJ2-6, with TRBD1 matching 9 bases. The germline gives CDR1 LNHDA, CDR2 SQIVND (reference sequence). Germline trimming cut 6 bases from V and 2 bases from J; bases unmatched to any gene: 14. CDR3 length: 19 residues. CDR3 bases: TGTGCCAGTAGGACAAACCGGGACAGGGTGGGCGCTGGGGCCAACGTCCTGACTTTC. Amino acid sequence: CASRTNRDRVGAGANVLTF.

The V and J genes are TRBV18 and TRBJ2-7; D gene unclear. This CDR3 contains 14 residues. Germline CDR1 KGHSH, CDR2 LQKENI. Deletions cut 6 bases from V and 5 bases from J, with 17 bases between. CDR3 protein: CASSTLKKVDEQYF. The CDR3 DNA is TGTGCCAGCTCTACATTAAAGAAAGTCGACGAGCAGTACTTC.

This chain connects TRBV28 to TRBJ1-2, with 7 bases matching TRBD1. CDR3 length: 14 amino acids. From germline, CDR1 is MDHEN and CDR2 SYDVKM. V trimming: 5 bases; J trimming: 6 bases; junction bases outside the gene matches: 9. In DNA form, the CDR3 reads TGTGCCAGCAGTAAACTAGACAGGGATAATGGCTACACCTTC. It translates to CASSKLDRDNGYTF.

V is TRBV19 and J is TRBJ1-1; D is ambiguous. Germline loops: CDR1 LNHDA, CDR2 SQIVND (reference sequence). The germline V and J ends were trimmed by 8 bases and 4 bases, with 8 bases remaining between them. The CDR3 extends over 11 amino acids. As DNA, the CDR3 is TGTGCCAGTCTGGAGGGCACTGAAGCTTTCTTT. Translating gives CASLEGTEAFF.

V is TRBV19 and J is TRBJ1-1; D is perhaps TRBD1 (6 bases). Germline V gene data show CDR1 as LNHDA and CDR2 as SQIVND (reference sequence). The CDR3 has 15 amino acids. V lost 5 bases and J lost 1, with 14 bases in between. CDR3 DNA sequence: TGTGCCAGTAGTTGGGGGGGGCAAAGGAACACTGAAGCTTTCTTT. It specifies CASSWGGQRNTEAFF.

V usage is TRBV20-1 and J usage is TRBJ1-1; tentatively, D is TRBD1 (5 bases). The length of the CDR3 is 10 residues. Per the germline V gene, CDR1 is DFQATT and CDR2 is SNEGSKA (reference sequence). Trimming shortened V by 7 bases and J by 4 bases, and 7 bases separated the two germline ends. CDR3: CSGQPTEAFF. CDR3 nucleotides: TGCAGTGGACAGCCCACTGAAGCTTTCTTT.

The chain recombines TRBV9 with TRBJ2-7, with D tentatively TRBD2 (6 bases). The CDR3 runs 13 residues. Germline assignment: CDR1 SGDLS and CDR2 YYNGEE. V gave up 3 bases and J gave up 2 bases, with 9 bases separating them. CDR3 coding DNA: TGTGCCAGCAGCGGTGGGGGGACCTACGAGCAGTACTTC. Its translation: CASSGGGTYEQYF. Full variable domain (missing parts from reference TRBV9 and TRBJ2-7): DSGVTQTPKHLITATGQRVTLRCSPRSGDLSVYWYQQSLDQGLQFLIQYYNGEERAKGNILERFSAQQFPDLHSELNLSSLELGDSALYFCASSGGGTYEQYFGPGTRLTVT.

The chain combines TRBV27 with TRBJ1-1; D remains ambiguous. Between the trimmed V and J ends, which lost 3 bases and 4 bases, there was a span of 9 bases. The germline CDR1 and CDR2 sequences are MNHEY and SMNVEV (reference sequence). The CDR3 is 13 residues long. The CDR3 DNA sequence: TGTGCCAGCAGTTTTTTAGGGAGCACTGAAGCTTTCTTT. Its protein is CASSFLGSTEAFF.

The chain joins TRBV5-1 to TRBJ1-1, with D possibly TRBD1 on 5 matching bases. Trimming left V 4 bases short and J 1 base short, with 20 bases between. The V gene's germline CDR1 is SGHRS and CDR2 YFSETQ. This CDR3 contains 17 residues. This CDR3 is CASSPATGKVGNTEAFF. In nucleotides, the CDR3 is TGCGCCAGCAGCCCGGCCACAGGTAAGGTAGGGAACACTGAAGCTTTCTTT.

Comment on this clone: The junction departs from germline at one end; a sequencing error may be responsible. The genes are TRBV3-1 (or the pseudogene TRBV3-2) and TRBJ1-1; D not resolved. CDR3 length equals 12 residues. Germline V gene data show CDR1 as LGHDT and CDR2 as YNNKEL (reference sequence). This CDR3 is CASSQDGTEAFF. For the CDR3, the DNA is TGTGCCAGCAGTCAAGACGGCACTGAAGCTTTCTTT.

The chain uses TRBV5-1 and TRBJ2-7, with 10 bases matching TRBD1. V lost 1 base to trimming and J lost 7 bases; unmatched junction nucleotides: 2. Germline V gives CDR1 SGHRS, CDR2 YFSETQ. This CDR3 comprises 13 residues. The CDR3 here is CASSLSGQGEQYF. The DNA for the CDR3 is TGCGCCAGCAGCTTGTCGGGACAGGGGGAGCAGTACTTC.

The chain couples TRBV6-6 to TRBJ1-5; 7 bases align to TRBD1. Trimming removed 0 bases from V and 5 bases from J; junction bases left unmatched: 4. Germline V gene data show CDR1 as MNHNY and CDR2 as SVGAGI (reference sequence). There are 15 residues in the CDR3. CDR3 DNA sequence: TGTGCCAGCAGTTACTCGAGGCAGGGGGATCAGCCCCAGCATTTT. It translates to CASSYSRQGDQPQHF.

V is TRBV5-4 and J is TRBJ1-6, with D tentatively TRBD1 (5 bases). Germline CDR1 is SGHNT and CDR2 is YYREEE (reference sequence). The CDR3 runs to 15 residues. The V end was cut by 1 base, the J end by 6 bases, with 11 bases between. The CDR3 bases are TGTGCCAGCAGCTTGTTTCAGGGCCTTAATTCACCCCTCCACTTT. This gives the protein CASSLFQGLNSPLHF.

The chain joins TRBV19 to TRBJ1-4; D call uncertain. CDR1 LNHDA and CDR2 SQIVND come from the germline V gene (reference sequence). V lost 2 bases and J 2 bases, leaving 9 bases between the germline ends. The CDR3 is 15 amino acids. The CDR3 protein is CASSILSGTNEKLFF. CDR3 nucleotides: TGTGCCAGTAGTATACTATCCGGGACTAATGAAAAACTGTTTTTT.

This chain connects TRBV19 to TRBJ2-5; D perhaps matches TRBD2 (7 bases). Between the trimmed V and J ends, which lost 3 bases and 7 bases, there was a span of 15 bases. The length of the CDR3 is 14 residues. Germline CDR1 reads LNHDA; CDR2 reads SQIVND (reference sequence). The CDR3 region has the DNA TGTGCCAGTAGTATCCCCGGGGGGCTGGGGACCCAGTACTTC. Protein product: CASSIPGGLGTQYF.

The rearrangement joins TRBV7-2 to TRBJ1-1, with D maybe TRBD1 (6 bases). V was pared by 2 bases and J by 4 bases, with 17 bases between. Germline CDR1 SGHTA, CDR2 FQGNSA. The CDR3 spans 16 residues. The CDR3 loop is CASSLFAVTGLTEAFF. CDR3 sequence (DNA): TGTGCCAGCAGCTTATTTGCGGTTACAGGGCTCACTGAAGCTTTCTTT.

The chain recombines TRBV29-1 with TRBJ2-7; TRBD2 matches 11 bases. Unmatched junction bases numbered 6, after V lost 6 bases and J lost 2 bases. This CDR3 is built from 14 residues. The V gene's germline CDR1 is SQVTM and CDR2 ANQGSEA. Written as DNA, the CDR3 is TGCAGCGTGACAGGGGGACTAGCGGCCTACGAGCAGTACTTC. Translated: CSVTGGLAAYEQYF.

This chain links TRBV5-4 with TRBJ2-4, with a weak D call TRBD1 (6 bases). The CDR3 has 14 residues. CDR1 and CDR2 (germline): SGHNT, YYREEE (reference sequence). With 6 bases removed from V and 5 bases from J, the gap between germline ends came to 15 bases. The CDR3 protein is CASNEQGDQNIQYF. In nucleotides, the CDR3 is TGTGCCAGCAATGAACAGGGAGACCAAAACATTCAGTACTTC.

In nucleotides, the CDR3 is TGTGCCAGCAGTTCTGGGACTTACAAGCAAGCTTTCTTT. Its protein product is CASSSGTYKQAFF. The chain combines TRBV6-5 with TRBJ1-1, with D possibly matching TRBD1 (5 bases). V lost 4 bases, J lost 9 bases, and 15 bases lay in between. This CDR3 region has 13 residues. Looked up from germline, CDR1 is MNHEY and CDR2 is SVGAGI.

V gene TRBV15 combines with J gene TRBJ2-5; a possible D gene is TRBD2 (5 bases). This CDR3 spans 15 amino acids. Trimming left V 5 bases short and J 4 bases short, with 17 bases between. Germline CDR1 is LNHNV and CDR2 is YYDKDF (reference sequence). The CDR3 here is CATSGRLRGGETQYF. The CDR3 bases are TGTGCCACCAGCGGGCGACTCCGAGGAGGAGAGACCCAGTACTTC.

J is TRBJ2-7 and V is TRBV4-3; TRBD1 aligns across 7 bases. Germline values: CDR1 LGHNA, CDR2 YSLEER. The V gene end was trimmed by 0 bases and the J gene end by 3 bases; junction bases not matched to a gene: 2. The CDR3 is 14 amino acids. CDR3 residues: CASSQDRGFYEQYF. The CDR3 DNA follows: TGCGCCAGCAGCCAAGACAGGGGGTTCTACGAGCAGTACTTC.